The TCR beta chain under discussion was sequenced for a study of naive and memory T cell subsets. The SP2 primer and nested alpha and beta constant region primers amplified ligated cDNA in four rounds. For blood and skin samples, reverse transcription used TCR alpha and beta constant primers. TCRdb ran MiXCR on the 5' RACE reads and lists one entry per CDR3 protein. Of some 60,000 distinct CDR3 sequences listed, 8% are singletons. CDR3 length: 17 amino acids. Germline CDR1 reads SNHLY; CDR2 reads FYNNEI. Trimming cost V 7 bases and J 1 base, with 21 bases left between them. TCR cDNA received a 3' ligated oligonucleotide that carried a UMI. Input was roughly 1 to 1,100 ng of DNase-treated total RNA without cell sorting. This clonotype was observed many times.

The TCR comes from a female donor in good health. The V and J genes are TRBV2 and TRBJ2-3; D possibly corresponds to TRBD2 (5 bases). CDR3 DNA: TGTGCCAGCACCCCATTGGGCGAGGGAACCCGCACAGATACGCAGTATTTT. As protein: CASTPLGEGTRTDTQYF.